A selection of T cell receptor beta chains follows, all from one sample in a study of Graves' ophthalmopathy and Graves' hyperthyroidism. Each CDR3 protein is one row after TCRdb ran MiXCR on the multiplex PCR reads. The top ten hold 44% of the sample, which has approximately 700,000 distinct CDR3 sequences, approximately 40% seen once. Sequenced sample: peripheral blood. Receptors originate from an adult man with Graves' ophthalmopathy. Each CDR3 is given with its conserved first and last residue. A D gene is named only where the DNA matches it firmly. For some rows the clone size is stated as once, few or many, or as a class when expanded; others skip it.

j_gene: TRBJ2-7; v_gene: TRBV7-9; d_gene: NA; abundance: NA; CDR3aa: CASQGQKSYEQYF; CDR3nt: TGTGCCAGTCAAGGACAGAAGTCCTACGAGCAGTACTTC
j_gene: TRBJ1-2; v_gene: TRBV5-5; d_gene: TRBD1; abundance: few; CDR3aa: CASSSATGYPYGYTF; CDR3nt: TGTGCCAGCAGCTCAGCGACAGGGTACCCCTATGGCTACACCTTC
j_gene: TRBJ2-5; v_gene: TRBV24-1; d_gene: NA; abundance: many; CDR3aa: CATSDWGIQGKETQYF; CDR3nt: TGTGCCACCAGTGATTGGGGAATACAGGGAAAAGAGACCCAGTACTTC
j_gene: TRBJ1-2; v_gene: TRBV24-1; d_gene: NA; abundance: many; CDR3aa: CATSDFQNYGYTF; CDR3nt: TGTGCCACCAGTGATTTTCAAAACTATGGCTACACCTTC
j_gene: TRBJ1-2; v_gene: TRBV9; d_gene: NA; abundance: NA; CDR3aa: CASSVVDAYGYTF; CDR3nt: TGTGCCAGCAGCGTAGTGGACGCCTATGGCTACACCTTC
j_gene: TRBJ2-7; v_gene: TRBV14; d_gene: NA; abundance: NA; CDR3aa: CASSQGTTYEQYF; CDR3nt: TGTGCCAGCAGCCAAGGGACCACCTACGAGCAGTACTTC
j_gene: TRBJ2-6; v_gene: TRBV10-3; d_gene: NA; abundance: NA; CDR3aa: CASRVTGLSGANVLTF; CDR3nt: TGTGCCAGCAGGGTGACAGGACTCTCTGGGGCCAACGTCCTGACTTTC
j_gene: TRBJ2-7; v_gene: TRBV20-1; d_gene: TRBD2; abundance: NA; CDR3aa: CSASPLGLDWVQYF; CDR3nt: TGCAGTGCTAGCCCCCTGGGACTAGATTGGGTGCAGTACTTC
j_gene: TRBJ1-6; v_gene: TRBV7-3; d_gene: NA; abundance: NA; CDR3aa: CASSWGDGYNSPLHF; CDR3nt: TGTGCCAGCAGCTGGGGGGACGGCTATAATTCACCCCTCCACTTT
j_gene: TRBJ1-3; v_gene: TRBV10-3; d_gene: NA; abundance: NA; CDR3aa: CASSYSFASGNTIYF; CDR3nt: TGTGCCAGCAGTTACTCTTTTGCTTCTGGAAACACCATATATTTT
j_gene: TRBJ2-3; v_gene: TRBV15; d_gene: TRBD1; abundance: few; CDR3aa: CATSREWIGVPGQTTDTQYF; CDR3nt: TGTGCCACCAGCAGAGAGTGGATAGGGGTCCCGGGACAGACTACAGATACGCAGTATTTT
j_gene: TRBJ2-5; v_gene: TRBV14; d_gene: TRBD2; abundance: few; CDR3aa: CASSQDAAGRLLPQYF; CDR3nt: TGTGCCAGCAGCCAAGATGCAGCGGGGCGCCTCTTGCCCCAGTACTTC
j_gene: TRBJ1-4; v_gene: TRBV2; d_gene: NA; abundance: few; CDR3aa: CASSEEVYPNEKLFF; CDR3nt: TGTGCCAGCAGTGAAGAAGTTTACCCTAATGAAAAACTGTTTTTT
j_gene: TRBJ2-5; v_gene: TRBV7-9; d_gene: NA; abundance: many; CDR3aa: CASEWGRETQYF; CDR3nt: TGTGCCAGCGAATGGGGTCGGGAGACCCAGTACTTC
j_gene: TRBJ1-5; v_gene: TRBV7-9; d_gene: TRBD1; abundance: few; CDR3aa: CASSLIIQGLAQPQHF; CDR3nt: TGTGCCAGCAGCTTAATAATACAGGGGTTGGCTCAGCCCCAGCATTTT
j_gene: TRBJ2-7; v_gene: TRBV29-1; d_gene: TRBD1; abundance: NA; CDR3aa: CSVRDRADYEQYF; CDR3nt: TGCAGCGTTCGGGACAGGGCGGACTACGAGCAGTACTTC
j_gene: TRBJ1-4; v_gene: TRBV7-9; d_gene: TRBD1; abundance: NA; CDR3aa: CASSFLGQPNEKLFF; CDR3nt: TGTGCCAGCAGCTTTCTGGGACAGCCTAATGAAAAACTGTTTTTT
j_gene: TRBJ1-5; v_gene: TRBV28; d_gene: NA; abundance: few; CDR3aa: CASSPNGGQPQHF; CDR3nt: TGTGCCAGCAGCCCAAACGGAGGTCAGCCCCAGCATTTT
j_gene: TRBJ1-4; v_gene: TRBV6-1; d_gene: NA; abundance: NA; CDR3aa: CASSYALAGGNEKLFF; CDR3nt: TGTGCCAGCAGTTACGCTCTCGCTGGGGGGAATGAAAAACTGTTTTTT
j_gene: TRBJ2-7; v_gene: TRBV7-2; d_gene: NA; abundance: many; CDR3aa: CASSPIRWGTEQYF; CDR3nt: TGTGCCAGCAGTCCTATTAGGTGGGGGACCGAGCAGTACTTC
j_gene: TRBJ1-2; v_gene: TRBV4-1; d_gene: TRBD1; abundance: NA; CDR3aa: CASSQDWGTGVRANYGYTF; CDR3nt: TGCGCCAGCAGCCAAGATTGGGGGACAGGGGTTAGGGCTAACTATGGCTACACCTTC
j_gene: TRBJ1-6; v_gene: TRBV20-1; d_gene: TRBD1; abundance: NA; CDR3aa: CSARDRDRANSPLHF; CDR3nt: TGCAGTGCTAGAGATCGAGACAGGGCTAATTCACCCCTCCACTTT